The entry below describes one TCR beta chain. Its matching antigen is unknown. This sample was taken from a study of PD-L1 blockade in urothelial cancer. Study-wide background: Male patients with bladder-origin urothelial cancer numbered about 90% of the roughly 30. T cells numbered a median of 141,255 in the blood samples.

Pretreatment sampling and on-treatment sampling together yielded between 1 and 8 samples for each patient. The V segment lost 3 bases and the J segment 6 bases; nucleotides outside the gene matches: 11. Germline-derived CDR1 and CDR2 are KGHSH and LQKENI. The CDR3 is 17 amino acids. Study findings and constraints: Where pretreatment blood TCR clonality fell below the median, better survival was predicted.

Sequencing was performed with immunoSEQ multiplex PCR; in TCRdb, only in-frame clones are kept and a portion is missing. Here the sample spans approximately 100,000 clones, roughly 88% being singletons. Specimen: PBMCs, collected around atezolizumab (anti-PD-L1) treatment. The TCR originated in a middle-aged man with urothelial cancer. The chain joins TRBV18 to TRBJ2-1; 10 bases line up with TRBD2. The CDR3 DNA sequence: TGTGCCAGCTCACCCACTCTCTCTAGCGGGAGTGCCAATGAGCAGTTCTTC. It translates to CASSPTLSSGSANEQFF.